This T cell receptor beta chain appears in the sequencing data of a study of cytomegalovirus exposure and HLA in healthy donors. Points from the study as a whole: It was confirmed in vitro that a few of the CMV-associated chains were specific for CMV antigens.

Those who donated were healthy bone marrow donors. Deletions cut 5 bases from V and 3 bases from J, with 13 bases between. CDR1 is SGHTA and CDR2 is FQGNSA in the germline V gene. The CDR3 sequence is 15 residues long. This clone has just one count. Its antigen remains unidentified. The PCR contained 60 Vbeta and 13 Jbeta primers. TCRdb's copy holds only in-frame clones and misses some; the assay was immunoSEQ multiplex PCR. This table has 95,000 to 100,000 clones, 75% appearing once. The sequence derives from a man aged 50 to 60 in good health and CMV-seronegative. The sample taken for sequencing was PBMCs. V usage is TRBV7-2 and J usage is TRBJ2-2; no clear D. The DNA of the CDR3 is TGTGCCAGCAGCCGGTCTACTTCCGACACCGGGGAGCTGTTTTTT. It specifies CASSRSTSDTGELFF.